The table lists the clone carrying this T cell receptor beta chain with a count of one. The sample originates from a study of control samples from healthy donors and cancer patients. Produced via immunoSEQ multiplex PCR; TCRdb's table is partial and in-frame only. Of more than 75,000 clones listed, nearly 90% were seen once; the top ten hold less than 7%. Trimming shortened V by 3 bases and J by 0 bases, and 11 bases separated the two germline ends. Germline CDR1 is LNHDA and CDR2 is SQIVND (reference sequence). This CDR3 region has 16 residues. The chain couples TRBV19 to TRBJ1-4; a weak D match, TRBD1 (5 bases). The clonotype was recovered from a man aged 50 or older in good health. The sequenced material came from blood. CDR3 in amino acids: CASSIGGATTNEKLFF. CDR3 sequence (DNA): TGTGCCAGTAGTATTGGTGGGGCGACAACTAATGAAAAACTGTTTTTT.